Below, 32 T cell receptor beta chains from the same sample are listed, as sequenced in a study of cytomegalovirus exposure and HLA in healthy donors (TCRdb year 2017). Library preparation used the immunoSEQ multiplex PCR assay. For the multiplex PCR, a mixture combining 60 forward primers for TCR Vbeta segments and 13 reverse primers for TCR Jbeta segments was used. As stored in TCRdb, this immuneACCESS dataset retains in-frame rearrangements with V and J assigned. A fraction of the clones does not appear; measured against another copy, unresolved V genes explain less than half of the discrepancy, and the remainder lacks a known reason. In all, the sample holds 270,000 or so clones, and 75% to 90% of those were seen once. The ten largest clones add up to roughly 4% of the sample. Sequencing used PBMCs. The receptor source for this set is a middle-aged man in good health and CMV-seropositive.

The chain is built from TRBV7-2 and TRBJ2-5; no definite D call. V was cut by 1 base and J by 1 base, with 10 bases left in between. This CDR3 comprises 15 residues. Per germline, CDR1 SGHTA and CDR2 FQGNSA. Here the CDR3 reads CASSLVGRIQETQYF. The CDR3, as DNA: TGTGCCAGCAGCTTAGTCGGCAGGATCCAAGAGACCCAGTACTTC.

This clone was observed a handful of times. The chain carries TRBV15 and TRBJ1-5; maybe TRBD1 (6 bases). The CDR3 totals 17 residues. The germline gives CDR1 LNHNV, CDR2 YYDKDF (reference sequence). Trimming pared 1 base from V and 6 bases from J, leaving 19 bases between. The CDR3 region has the DNA TGTGCCACCAGCAGAGGAAGAGGGGGGGCTGGAGGTCAGCCCCAGCATTTT. As protein: CATSRGRGGAGGQPQHF.

The V and J genes are TRBV13 and TRBJ2-7; 10 nucleotides align to TRBD2. V trimming: 5 bases; J trimming: 1 base; junction bases outside the gene matches: 5. Germline CDR1 PRHDT, CDR2 FYEKMQ (reference sequence). The CDR3 is made up of 15 amino acids. The CDR3 DNA is TGTGCCAGCAGCCAAGGAGCGGGAGGGTCCTACGAGCAGTACTTC. Its translation: CASSQGAGGSYEQYF.

The chain links TRBV28 to TRBJ2-1; TRBD1 agrees at 9 bases. V shed 5 bases and J 6 bases; nucleotides not matched to a gene: 8. The CDR3 runs to 15 residues. The V gene's germline CDR1 is MDHEN and CDR2 SYDVKM. In DNA, the CDR3 is TGTGCCAGCAGTACGGACAGGGGCCGGGTCAATGAGCAGTTCTTC. Amino acid sequence: CASSTDRGRVNEQFF. The full variable domain, with the rest looked up from reference TRBV28 and TRBJ2-1, is DVKVTQSSRYLVKRTGEKVFLECVQDMDHENMFWYRQDPGLGLRLIYFSYDVKMKEKGDIPEGYSVSREKKERFSLILESASTNQTSMYLCASSTDRGRVNEQFFGPGTRLTVL.

The V call is TRBV6-5, the J call TRBJ2-7; D not resolved. Germline values: CDR1 MNHEY, CDR2 SVGAGI. The length of the CDR3 is 11 residues. Trimming took off 8 bases at V and 4 bases at J, with 9 bases between the two ends. The CDR3 reads CASGRNYEQYF. CDR3 coding DNA: TGTGCCAGCGGGCGAAATTACGAGCAGTACTTC.

The V and J genes are TRBV29-1 and TRBJ1-2; D uncertain. V lost 4 bases and J 2 bases, leaving 5 bases between the germline ends. CDR1 SQVTM and CDR2 ANQGSEA come from the germline V gene. This CDR3 is 11 amino acids long. The CDR3 DNA reads as TGCAGCGTTGCTGAGAACTATGGCTACACCTTC. Encoded protein: CSVAENYGYTF.

This clone is a singleton in its sample. The chain joins TRBV27 to TRBJ2-3; 7 bases fit TRBD1. CDR3 size: 12 residues. The germline CDR1 and CDR2 sequences are MNHEY and SMNVEV (reference sequence). With V trimmed by 8 bases and J by 7 bases, 6 bases remained unmatched. The CDR3 region is CASGQTGNTQYF. The CDR3 nucleotides read TGTGCCAGCGGTCAGACAGGGAATACGCAGTATTTT.

J is TRBJ1-1 and V is TRBV29-1; D unresolved. This CDR3 contains 17 residues. Trimming stripped 6 bases from V and 1 base from J, with 24 bases between. Germline V gene lookup returns CDR1 SQVTM and CDR2 ANQGSEA. CDR3 protein: CSVSTIGERHTNTEAFF. CDR3 sequence (DNA): TGCAGCGTGTCCACAATTGGAGAACGGCATACGAACACTGAAGCTTTCTTT.

Only a few counts were recorded for this clone. The chain couples TRBV6-6 to TRBJ2-7; weak D call: TRBD1 (5 bases). V lost 2 bases, J lost 0 bases, and 5 bases lay in between. The germline CDR1 and CDR2 sequences are MNHNY and SVGAGI (reference sequence). This CDR3 contains 13 residues. For the CDR3, the DNA is TGTGCCAGCAGTTACGACAGCTCCTACGAGCAGTACTTC. It specifies CASSYDSSYEQYF.

This sequence joins TRBV7-3 and TRBJ1-2; 10 bases are shared with TRBD1. V shed 6 bases, J shed 6 bases, and the junction held 7 bases outside the gene matches. The germline V gene has CDR1 SGHTA and CDR2 FQGTGA. This CDR3 is built from 14 residues. CDR3 protein: CASRFRDRGHGYTF. DNA of the CDR3: TGTGCCAGCAGATTCAGGGACAGGGGACATGGCTACACCTTC.

This clone has only a few counts. The rearrangement joins TRBV4-1 to TRBJ2-7; D is perhaps TRBD1 (6 bases). Germline loops: CDR1 MGHRA, CDR2 YSYEKL. The V end was cut by 1 base, the J end by 2 bases, with 6 bases between. The CDR3 totals 13 residues. The CDR3 loop reads CASSQGQAYEQYF. Here the CDR3 DNA reads TGCGCCAGCAGCCAAGGACAGGCCTACGAGCAGTACTTC.

This clone came up once. V is TRBV19 and J is TRBJ2-7, with 8 bases lining up with TRBD1. The germline CDR1 and CDR2 sequences are LNHDA and SQIVND (reference sequence). This CDR3 is 15 amino acids long. V trimming: 1 base; J trimming: 4 bases; junction bases outside the gene matches: 6. The DNA of the CDR3 is TGTGCCAGTAGTATAGGCCAGGGGGCTGGATACGAGCAGTACTTC. Its translation: CASSIGQGAGYEQYF. Looking up the rest from reference TRBV19 and TRBJ2-7 gives the full variable domain: DGGITQSPKYLFRKEGQNVTLSCEQNLNHDAMYWYRQDPGQGLRLIYYSQIVNDFQKGDIAEGYSVSREKKESFPLTVTSAQKNPTAFYLCASSIGQGAGYEQYFGPGTRLTVT.

This clone was observed a few times. This chain uses TRBV28 with TRBJ1-5; unclear D gene. Germline V gene sequence: CDR1 MDHEN, CDR2 SYDVKM. The CDR3 loop spans 12 amino acids. V shed 2 bases and J shed 9 bases, with 8 bases lying between them. The DNA of the CDR3 is TGTGCCAGCAGTTTAACGCCAGGGCCCCAGCATTTT. Protein product: CASSLTPGPQHF.

Only one count was recorded for this clone. The chain has TRBV18 and TRBJ1-3; TRBD1 matches 8 bases. Per the germline V gene, CDR1 is KGHSH and CDR2 is LQKENI. V lost 3 bases to trimming and J lost 3 bases; unmatched junction nucleotides: 10. The CDR3 contains 17 residues. The CDR3 region has the DNA TGTGCCAGCTCACCTCTACCTTTGACAGGGGATGGAAACACCATATATTTT. Residues: CASSPLPLTGDGNTIYF.

The V call is TRBV2, the J call TRBJ2-1; 7 bases match TRBD1. Germline CDR1 is SNHLY and CDR2 is FYNNEI. J lost 8 bases, V lost 6 bases, and 16 bases had no gene match. The CDR3 has 16 residues. Here the CDR3 DNA reads TGTGCCAGCAGCTTAGACAGGGTGGGGTTTGTGGATGAGCAGTTCTTC. Amino acids: CASSLDRVGFVDEQFF.

This clone was observed a single time. The CDR3 here is CASSMRATGANVLTF. CDR3 sequence (DNA): TGTGCCAGTAGTATGAGGGCGACGGGGGCCAACGTCCTGACTTTC. The chain links TRBV19 to TRBJ2-6; D is perhaps TRBD2 (5 bases). There are 15 residues in the CDR3. Deletions cut 3 bases from V and 4 bases from J, with 10 bases between. The germline gives CDR1 LNHDA, CDR2 SQIVND (reference sequence).

The V call is TRBV29-1, the J call TRBJ2-5; 10 nucleotides align to TRBD1. The CDR3 is made up of 13 amino acids. V was clipped by 7 bases and J by 4 bases; unmatched bases: 6. The V gene's germline CDR1 is SQVTM and CDR2 ANQGSEA. The CDR3 sequence: CSGGDRGSETQYF. CDR3 nucleotides: TGCAGCGGCGGGGACAGGGGTTCAGAGACCCAGTACTTC. The whole variable domain, remainder taken from reference TRBV29-1 and TRBJ2-5, is SAVISQKPSRDICQRGTSLTIQCQVDSQVTMMFWYRQQPGQSLTLIATANQGSEATYESGFVIDKFPISRPNLTFSTLTVSNMSPEDSSIYLCSGGDRGSETQYFGPGTRLLVL.

This chain links TRBV5-1 with TRBJ2-5; 8 bases map to TRBD1. Gene TRBJ2-7 matches the end of the DNA better, so the J call may be wrong. CDR1 is SGHRS and CDR2 is YFSETQ in the germline V gene. The CDR3 contains 14 residues. The CDR3 sequence: CASSSTGATYEQYF. The CDR3, as DNA: TGCGCCAGCAGCTCGACAGGGGCGACCTACGAGCAGTACTTC.

In this sample, this clone turned up once. The rearrangement uses TRBV5-1 and TRBJ2-1; TRBD1 agrees at 9 bases. Germline-derived CDR1 and CDR2 are SGHRS and YFSETQ. The CDR3 runs 14 residues. V dropped 4 bases and J dropped 5; count of bases not matched to a gene: 4. CDR3 in amino acids: CASSHRTGDNEQFF. CDR3 bases: TGCGCCAGCAGCCACCGGACAGGGGACAATGAGCAGTTCTTC.

The chain couples TRBV7-9 to TRBJ1-4, with a possible D match to TRBD1 (6 bases). The CDR3 is 18 amino acids. Germline CDR1 is SEHNR and CDR2 is FQNEAQ (reference sequence). The V end lost 7 bases, the J end lost 6 bases, and 27 bases lay between the germline ends. The CDR3: CASIPIWAGENGYEKLFF. CDR3 in DNA: TGTGCCAGCATCCCTATATGGGCAGGGGAGAATGGTTATGAAAAACTGTTTTTT.

The CDR3 is CASSLSGREDSYEQYF. The CDR3 coding sequence is TGTGCCAGCAGTTTATCCGGGCGGGAGGACTCCTACGAGCAGTACTTC. V and J are TRBV28 and TRBJ2-7, with 8 nucleotides matching TRBD2. This CDR3 region has 16 residues. Germline assignment: CDR1 MDHEN and CDR2 SYDVKM. Trimming took 1 base from V and 0 from J; bases not matched to a gene: 5.

The gene calls are TRBV7-6 and TRBJ2-1, with TRBD1 identical over 8 bases. The CDR3 runs to 16 residues. CDR1 is SGHVS and CDR2 is FNYEAQ in the germline V gene. V shed 1 base and J 3 bases; nucleotides not matched to a gene: 5. CDR3 sequence: CASSLERTGYYNEQFF. Here the CDR3 DNA reads TGTGCCAGCAGCTTAGAGCGGACAGGGTACTACAATGAGCAGTTCTTC.

The rearrangement links TRBV28 to TRBJ2-7, with unresolved D. The CDR3 runs 11 residues. Germline-derived CDR1 and CDR2 are MDHEN and SYDVKM. Trimming left V 6 bases short and J 3 bases short, with 6 bases between. CDR3 sequence reads: CASRNYYEQYF. The CDR3, as DNA: TGTGCCAGCAGGAACTACTACGAGCAGTACTTC.

The chain is built from TRBV27 and TRBJ2-7; 8 bases map to TRBD1. Germline CDR1 MNHEY, CDR2 SMNVEV (reference sequence). V shed 8 bases and J 1 base; nucleotides not matched to a gene: 1. CDR3 length equals 12 residues. The CDR3: CASGQGSYEQYF. CDR3 DNA sequence: TGTGCCAGCGGACAGGGTTCCTACGAGCAGTACTTC.

The genes are TRBV28 and TRBJ1-1; 7 bases match TRBD1. The V gene's germline CDR1 is MDHEN and CDR2 SYDVKM. V lost 5 bases, J lost 0 bases, and 3 bases stayed unmatched. The CDR3 totals 14 residues. CDR3 DNA: TGTGCCAGCAGTGTGACAGGGCTGAACACTGAAGCTTTCTTT. It specifies CASSVTGLNTEAFF.

DNA of the CDR3: TGTGCCAGCAGCCATGGCAGCTCCTACGAGCAGTACTTC. This gives the protein CASSHGSSYEQYF. V gene TRBV4-2 combines with J gene TRBJ2-7, with D hard to call. The CDR3 length is 13 residues. Germline V lookup: CDR1 LGHNA, CDR2 YNFKEQ. V dropped 3 bases and J dropped 0 bases, with 6 bases sitting between them.

The chain has TRBV5-1 and TRBJ2-7; 7 positions agree with TRBD1. CDR1 SGHRS and CDR2 YFSETQ come from the germline V gene. V lost 1 base and J lost 3; bases outside the gene matches: 7. CDR3 length: 15 residues. The CDR3 region is CASSLNRDRYYEQYF. CDR3 DNA: TGCGCCAGCAGCTTGAATCGGGACAGATACTACGAGCAGTACTTC.

V is TRBV29-1 and J is TRBJ2-7, with 7 bases identical to TRBD1. V lost 1 base and J lost 4; bases outside the gene matches: 7. This CDR3 is 14 amino acids long. Germline V gene lookup returns CDR1 SQVTM and CDR2 ANQGSEA. The CDR3 region is CSVEVRDRQYEQYF. CDR3 nucleotides: TGCAGCGTTGAAGTTCGGGACAGACAGTACGAGCAGTACTTC.

The V call is TRBV15, the J call TRBJ2-7, with a weak D call TRBD1 (5 bases). The CDR3 has 14 amino acids. Germline-derived CDR1 and CDR2 are LNHNV and YYDKDF (reference sequence). Trimming pared 1 base from V and 2 bases from J, leaving 9 bases between. The CDR3 protein is CATSRGQYPYEQYF. The CDR3 coding sequence is TGTGCCACCAGCAGAGGACAGTACCCCTACGAGCAGTACTTC.

The chain couples TRBV7-3 to TRBJ2-7; D possibly corresponds to TRBD2 (6 bases). CDR1 SGHTA and CDR2 FQGTGA come from the germline V gene. The V and J ends lost 5 bases and 5 bases respectively, with 16 bases between them. CDR3 size: 14 residues. The chain's CDR3 is CASSRTYPGDEQYF. Written as DNA, the CDR3 is TGTGCCAGCAGCCGGACCTACCCGGGGGACGAGCAGTACTTC.

For the CDR3, the DNA is TGTGCCAGCAGCCAAGAAGTGAGGGACAATGAGCAGTTCTTC. It yields the protein CASSQEVRDNEQFF. The chain is built from TRBV4-2 and TRBJ2-1, with D perhaps TRBD2 (5 bases). The CDR3 has 14 amino acids. The germline V and J ends were trimmed by 0 bases and 5 bases, with 8 bases remaining between them. Germline lookup yields CDR1 LGHNA and CDR2 YNFKEQ.

The CDR3 region is CASSLGGRYTGELFF. CDR3 nucleotides: TGTGCCAGCAGCTTGGGCGGTAGATACACCGGGGAGCTGTTTTTT. The rearrangement uses TRBV5-6 and TRBJ2-2; D not certain. The germline V gene encodes CDR1 SGHDT and CDR2 YYEEEE. The V and J ends lost 0 bases and 3 bases respectively, with 9 bases between them. CDR3 length: 15 amino acids. Filled out from reference TRBV5-6 and TRBJ2-2, the complete variable domain reads DAGVTQSPTHLIKTRGQQVTLRCSPKSGHDTVSWYQQALGQGPQFIFQYYEEEERQRGNFPDRFSGHQFPNYSSELNVNALLLGDSALYLCASSLGGRYTGELFFGEGSRLTVL.